Below, 7 T cell receptor beta chains from the same sample are listed, as sequenced in a study of graft-versus-host responses after intestinal transplantation. Profiling relied on immunoSEQ multiplex PCR, and the TCRdb table lists in-frame clones only, not all of them. The profile covers over 65,000 clones, with roughly 90% appearing a single time and about 0.67% taken by the ten largest. Here the sequenced sample was PBMCs, taken 98 days after intestinal transplantation. The origin of the receptors is a human patient who received an intestinal transplant, so some T cells may come from the graft donor.

The chain is built from TRBV4-1 and TRBJ2-4, with D perhaps matching TRBD2 (6 bases). This CDR3 is built from 14 residues. Germline CDR1 is MGHRA and CDR2 is YSYEKL. V was cut by 4 bases and J by 0 bases, with 7 bases left in between. CDR3 in amino acids: CASSPGLAKNIQYF. The CDR3 DNA reads TGCGCCAGCAGCCCGGGACTAGCCAAAAACATTCAGTACTTC.

V and J are TRBV6-1 and TRBJ2-5, with D unclear. The V gene lost 8 bases and the J gene lost 4 bases, with 5 bases spanning the gap. The germline gives CDR1 MNHNS, CDR2 SASEGT. The CDR3 consists of 10 residues. This CDR3 is CASGRETQYF. CDR3 nucleotides: TGTGCCAGCGGTAGAGAGACCCAGTACTTC.

This clone was picked up a small number of times. Without the conserved terminal phenylalanine or tryptophan, this CDR3 likely stems from a read error. No DNA is shown, since the ends of the CDR3 on it are uncertain; the CDR3 is the one TCRdb lists. The rearrangement joins TRBV21-1 to TRBJ1-5; the D call in the table, TRBD1, was not verified against the DNA. TRBV21-1 is shown as a pseudogene. The CDR3 sequence runs 9 residues, both termini included. The CDR3 spells CASSKDDKI.

This chain joins TRBV2 and TRBJ2-7; D possibly uses TRBD1 or TRBD2 (6 bases each). This CDR3 spans 16 amino acids. The germline CDR1 and CDR2 sequences are SNHLY and FYNNEI. Trimming removed 6 bases at V and 5 bases at J, with 23 bases between. The DNA for the CDR3 is TGTGCCAGCAGGGGGTTTGGGGGCGGGACGTTTGACGAGCAGTACTTC. Its translation is CASRGFGGGTFDEQYF.

This chain joins TRBV30 and TRBJ2-7; D gene ambiguous. This CDR3 has 13 residues. The germline V gene has CDR1 GTSNPN and CDR2 SVGIG (reference sequence). V was clipped by 0 bases and J by 4 bases, with 10 bases between them. CDR3 DNA: TGTGCCTGGAGTGTTCGCAAGGAGTACGAGCAGTACTTC. Protein product: CAWSVRKEYEQYF.

J is TRBJ2-7 and V is TRBV19; D possibly corresponds to TRBD1 (6 bases). From germline, CDR1 is LNHDA and CDR2 SQIVND (reference sequence). CDR3 length: 17 amino acids. The V and J ends lost 3 bases and 3 bases respectively, with 21 bases between them. Here the CDR3 reads CASSIRLQGNGFYEQYF. DNA of the CDR3: TGTGCCAGTAGTATCCGATTACAGGGCAATGGGTTCTACGAGCAGTACTTC.

J is TRBJ2-2 and V is TRBV27; D is ambiguous. Per the germline V gene, CDR1 is MNHEY and CDR2 is SMNVEV (reference sequence). The CDR3 length is 13 residues. With 2 bases removed from V and 5 bases from J, the gap between germline ends came to 6 bases. The CDR3 DNA reads TGTGCCAGCAGTTTAAAAGCGACCGGGGAGCTGTTTTTT. It specifies CASSLKATGELFF.